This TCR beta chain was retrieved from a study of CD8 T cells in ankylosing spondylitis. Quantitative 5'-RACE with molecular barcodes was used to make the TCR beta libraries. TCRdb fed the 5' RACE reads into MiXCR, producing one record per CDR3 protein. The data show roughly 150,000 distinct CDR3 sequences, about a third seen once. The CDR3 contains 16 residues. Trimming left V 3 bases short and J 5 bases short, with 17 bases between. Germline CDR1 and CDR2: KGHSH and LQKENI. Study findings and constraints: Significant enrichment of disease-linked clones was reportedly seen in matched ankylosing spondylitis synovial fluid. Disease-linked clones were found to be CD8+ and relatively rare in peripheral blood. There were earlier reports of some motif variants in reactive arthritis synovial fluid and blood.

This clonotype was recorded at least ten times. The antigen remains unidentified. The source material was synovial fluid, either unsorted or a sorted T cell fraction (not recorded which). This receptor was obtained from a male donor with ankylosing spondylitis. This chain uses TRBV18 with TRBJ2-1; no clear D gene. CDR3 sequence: CASSPLASATHNEQFF. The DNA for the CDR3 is TGTGCCAGCTCACCCCTTGCGTCTGCGACACACAATGAGCAGTTCTTC.